This TCR beta chain is from a study of radiotherapy plus CTLA-4 blockade in lung cancer. The repertoire was sequenced with immunoSEQ multiplex PCR; TCRdb's copy has only in-frame clones and lacks some. The sample contains about 26,000 clones, around four fifths of which appear only once. The CDR3 runs to 12 residues. The V gene lost 8 bases and the J gene lost 0 bases, with 7 bases spanning the gap. The germline V gene encodes CDR1 LNHNV and CDR2 YYDKDF (reference sequence). The sample consisted of peripheral blood, taken from a patient treated with radiotherapy plus ipilimumab. V and J are TRBV15 and TRBJ1-1; D is unclear. The receptor comes from a human donor with non-small cell lung cancer that progressed on radiotherapy plus ipilimumab. In DNA, the CDR3 is TGTGCCACCGGTCAGCTGAACACTGAAGCTTTCTTT. Amino acid sequence: CATGQLNTEAFF.